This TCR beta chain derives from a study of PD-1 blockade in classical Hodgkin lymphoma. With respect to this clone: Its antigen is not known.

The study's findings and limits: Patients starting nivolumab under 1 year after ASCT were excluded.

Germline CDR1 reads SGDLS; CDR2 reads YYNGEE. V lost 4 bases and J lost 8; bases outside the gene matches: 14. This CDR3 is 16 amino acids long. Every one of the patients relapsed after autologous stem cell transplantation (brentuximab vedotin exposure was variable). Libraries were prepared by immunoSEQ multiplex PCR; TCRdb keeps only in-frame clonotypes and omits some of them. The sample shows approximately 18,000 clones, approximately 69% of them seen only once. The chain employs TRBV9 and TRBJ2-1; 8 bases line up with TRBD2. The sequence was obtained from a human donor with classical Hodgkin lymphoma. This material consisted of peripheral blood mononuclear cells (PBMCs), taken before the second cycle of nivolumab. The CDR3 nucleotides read TGTGCCAGCAGCCTTTATATTAGCGGGAAAGTGGATGAGCAGTTCTTC. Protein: CASSLYISGKVDEQFF. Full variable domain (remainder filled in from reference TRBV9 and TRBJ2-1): DSGVTQTPKHLITATGQRVTLRCSPRSGDLSVYWYQQSLDQGLQFLIQYYNGEERAKGNILERFSAQQFPDLHSELNLSSLELGDSALYFCASSLYISGKVDEQFFGPGTRLTVL.